The 27 T cell receptor beta chains given below trace back to one sample, sequenced in a study of T cells in Graves' hyperthyroidism and ophthalmopathy. Amplified regions were TCR beta CDR3 sequences from RNA transcripts. With the HTBI primer set, the TCR CDR3 went through a first round of RT-PCR. Each CDR3 protein gets one entry after TCRdb re-called the multiplex PCR reads with MiXCR. The sample has 450,000 to 650,000 distinct CDR3 sequences; under 25% are singletons. Sequencing was performed on blood. The receptors stem from a man aged 18 to 30 with Graves' hyperthyroidism.

The sample holds many counts of this clonotype. The rearrangement joins TRBV12-3 or TRBV12-4 to TRBJ2-7; 9 nucleotides line up with TRBD1. The CDR3 is made up of 13 amino acids. V was clipped by 7 bases and J by 6 bases; unmatched bases: 7. This CDR3 reads CASTAGTGIEQYF. As DNA, the CDR3 is TGTGCCAGCACTGCCGGGACAGGGATCGAGCAGTACTTC.

This clonotype has a handful of counts. V usage is TRBV12-3 or TRBV12-4 and J usage is TRBJ2-4; D unclear. The CDR3 runs to 13 residues. Trimming took off 6 bases at V and 2 bases at J, with 8 bases between the two ends. The CDR3 sequence: CASSPEPKNIQYF. CDR3 sequence (DNA): TGTGCCAGCAGCCCAGAACCCAAAAACATTCAGTACTTC.

There are many counts of this clonotype. V gene TRBV5-1 combines with J gene TRBJ2-7; D is ambiguous. Between the trimmed V and J ends, which lost 0 bases and 1 base, there was a span of 8 bases. Germline V CDR1 and CDR2: SGHRS, YFSETQ. There are 14 residues in the CDR3. The CDR3 region is CASSLGVTSYEQYF. The CDR3 DNA follows: TGCGCCAGCAGCTTGGGGGTCACGTCCTACGAGCAGTACTTC.

This clonotype was recorded at least ten times. The chain recombines TRBV20-1 with TRBJ1-5, with D uncertain. The CDR3 spans 12 residues. Per the germline V gene, CDR1 is DFQATT and CDR2 is SNEGSKA (reference sequence). Deletions cut 4 bases from V and 3 bases from J, with 7 bases between. This chain's CDR3 is CSANSLNQPQHF. CDR3 nucleotide sequence: TGCAGTGCTAACAGCCTCAATCAGCCCCAGCATTTT.

The sample holds many counts of this clonotype. The V and J genes are TRBV2 and TRBJ1-2, with D unclear. V was pared by 7 bases and J by 4 bases, with 22 bases between. CDR3 length: 16 residues. Germline-derived CDR1 and CDR2 are SNHLY and FYNNEI. The CDR3 is CASNALVEMVGYGYTF. The DNA of the CDR3 is TGTGCCAGCAACGCCTTAGTTGAGATGGTGGGCTATGGCTACACCTTC.

This clonotype was counted between two and nine times. The gene calls are TRBV12-3 or TRBV12-4 and TRBJ1-1; 11 bases agree with TRBD1. The V segment lost 6 bases and the J segment 6 bases; nucleotides outside the gene matches: 3. The CDR3 loop spans 13 amino acids. The CDR3 reads CASRRDRGSEAFF. The CDR3 bases are TGTGCCAGCAGAAGGGACAGGGGGTCTGAAGCTTTCTTT.

CDR3 protein: CASTPSSPSNTGELFF. The CDR3 DNA follows: TGTGCCAGCACCCCGTCGAGCCCTTCGAACACCGGGGAGCTGTTTTTT. This chain connects TRBV6-1 to TRBJ2-2, with D uncertain. Germline lookup yields CDR1 MNHNS and CDR2 SASEGT. V was pared by 7 bases and J by 0 bases, with 15 bases between. The CDR3 is 16 residues long.

This clonotype has ten or more counts. This rearrangement joins TRBV7-8 to TRBJ2-5; maybe TRBD1 (6 bases). The germline CDR1 and CDR2 sequences are SGHVS and FQNEAQ. V dropped 4 bases and J dropped 0 bases, with 12 bases sitting between them. The CDR3 consists of 15 residues. DNA for the CDR3: TGTGCCAGCAGCTCGTACTCAGGGGACCAAGAGACCCAGTACTTC. Translated, it gives CASSSYSGDQETQYF. The full variable domain, with the rest looked up from reference TRBV7-8 and TRBJ2-5, is GAGVSQSPRYKVAKRGQDVALRCDPISGHVSLFWYQQALGQGPEFLTYFQNEAQLDKSGLPSDRFFAERPEGSVSTLKIQRTQQEDSAVYLCASSSYSGDQETQYFGPGTRLLVL.

The chain recombines TRBV28 with TRBJ1-1; D is unclear. The germline gives CDR1 MDHEN, CDR2 SYDVKM. The V and J ends lost 7 bases and 9 bases respectively, with 9 bases between them. The CDR3 totals 10 residues. CDR3 DNA: TGTGCCAGCATAGGACGTAAAGCTTTCTTT. This gives the protein CASIGRKAFF.

This clonotype occurred a few times. The chain has TRBV4-1 and TRBJ2-7; the match to TRBD1 covers 8 bases. The CDR3 runs to 17 residues. CDR1 MGHRA and CDR2 YSYEKL come from the germline V gene. J gave up 4 bases and V 0 bases, and 11 bases lay outside the gene matches. The CDR3 sequence: CASSQEPGQGETYEQYF. The DNA for the CDR3 is TGCGCCAGCAGCCAAGAGCCCGGACAGGGTGAGACTTACGAGCAGTACTTC.

The gene calls are TRBV9 and TRBJ2-5; D not certain. CDR3 size: 13 residues. Germline V gene data show CDR1 as SGDLS and CDR2 as YYNGEE. Trimming took off 4 bases at V and 4 bases at J, with 11 bases between the two ends. Here the CDR3 reads CASSPDGPETQYF. CDR3 sequence (DNA): TGTGCCAGCAGCCCCGATGGTCCAGAGACCCAGTACTTC.

This clonotype was recorded many times. J is TRBJ2-6 and V is TRBV19, with D possibly matching TRBD1 (5 bases). CDR3 length: 14 amino acids. V was pared by 10 bases and J by 0 bases, with 10 bases between. Germline V CDR1 and CDR2: LNHDA, SQIVND (reference sequence). CDR3 bases: TGTGCCACACGACAGAGCTCTGGGGCCAACGTCCTGACTTTC. This gives the protein CATRQSSGANVLTF.

This clonotype was seen many times. The rearrangement uses TRBV2 and TRBJ1-2; no reliable D call. The V gene lost 5 bases and the J gene lost 4 bases, with 17 bases spanning the gap. Germline lookup yields CDR1 SNHLY and CDR2 FYNNEI. The length of the CDR3 is 15 residues. The CDR3 sequence is CASSQPLGESYGYTF. CDR3 nucleotide sequence: TGTGCCAGCAGTCAACCCCTCGGAGAGAGCTATGGCTACACCTTC.

This clonotype was counted only a few times. V usage is TRBV7-8 and J usage is TRBJ2-5, with TRBD1 as a possible D gene (6 bases). The CDR3 is 15 residues long. Per the germline V gene, CDR1 is SGHVS and CDR2 is FQNEAQ. Trimming stripped 1 base from V and 1 base from J, with 10 bases between. The CDR3 loop reads CASSLEWGPQETQYF. The CDR3 DNA sequence: TGTGCCAGCAGCTTAGAATGGGGGCCCCAAGAGACCCAGTACTTC.

V and J are TRBV6-5 and TRBJ2-3; TRBD2 might be the D (5 bases). The germline V and J ends were trimmed by 4 bases and 6 bases, with 17 bases remaining between them. Germline CDR1 is MNHEY and CDR2 is SVGAGI. CDR3 length: 15 amino acids. The CDR3 DNA is TGTGCCAGCAGTTTACGGGATCCACGACCGGATACGCAGTATTTT. Its translation is CASSLRDPRPDTQYF.

This clonotype showed up many times. J is TRBJ1-3 and V is TRBV2; 7 bases line up with TRBD1. The CDR3 is made up of 14 amino acids. Per germline, CDR1 SNHLY and CDR2 FYNNEI. With V trimmed by 7 bases and J by 2 bases, 5 bases remained unmatched. CDR3 loop: CASTGTVAGNTIYF. CDR3 DNA: TGTGCCAGCACCGGGACAGTTGCTGGAAACACCATATATTTT.

Ten or more counts support this clonotype. The V and J genes are TRBV28 and TRBJ1-1, with D uncertain. This CDR3 comprises 16 residues. Germline loops: CDR1 MDHEN, CDR2 SYDVKM. V was clipped by 3 bases and J by 1 base, with 15 bases between them. CDR3 protein: CASSFTVGGENTEAFF. The CDR3 nucleotides are TGTGCCAGCAGTTTTACGGTGGGCGGGGAGAACACTGAAGCTTTCTTT.

Ten or more counts support this clonotype. V and J are TRBV6-1 and TRBJ1-2; D is ambiguous. Germline values: CDR1 MNHNS, CDR2 SASEGT. The CDR3 has 14 amino acids. V was clipped by 1 base and J by 0 bases, with 6 bases between them. Here the CDR3 reads CASSEGQANYGYTF. CDR3 DNA: TGTGCCAGCAGTGAAGGACAAGCTAACTATGGCTACACCTTC.

The chain joins TRBV4-1 to TRBJ1-5; 8 bases are a match to TRBD1. There are 17 residues in the CDR3. With 1 base clipped from V and 1 base from J, the junction kept 6 bases outside the gene matches. CDR1 and CDR2 from the germline V gene are MGHRA and YSYEKL. DNA of the CDR3: TGCGCCAGCAGCCAAGGGCTACAGGGGGTAAGCAATCAGCCCCAGCATTTT. Its protein product is CASSQGLQGVSNQPQHF.

This clonotype was detected once. The J gene is TRBJ2-2, the V gene TRBV12-3 or TRBV12-4; maybe TRBD1 (6 bases). Trimming pared 3 bases from V and 1 base from J, leaving 15 bases between. This CDR3 has 17 amino acids. In DNA, the CDR3 is TGTGCCAGCAGTTTTCAGGGAATACAGGGGAACACCGGGGAGCTGTTTTTT. Amino acids: CASSFQGIQGNTGELFF.

The chain has TRBV9 and TRBJ2-2; D is unresolved. Germline loops: CDR1 SGDLS, CDR2 YYNGEE. Trimming shortened V by 3 bases and J by 4 bases, and 13 bases separated the two germline ends. The CDR3 runs to 15 residues. CDR3 sequence reads: CASSARAGTTGELFF. The CDR3 nucleotides read TGTGCCAGCAGCGCCCGGGCAGGTACCACCGGGGAGCTGTTTTTT.

V gene TRBV6-5 combines with J gene TRBJ1-1; D call uncertain. Per germline, CDR1 MNHEY and CDR2 SVGAGI. The length of the CDR3 is 14 residues. The V gene lost 0 bases and the J gene lost 4 bases, with 9 bases spanning the gap. The CDR3 sequence is CASSYSRWGTEAFF. The CDR3 DNA reads TGTGCCAGCAGTTACTCAAGGTGGGGCACTGAAGCTTTCTTT.

This clonotype was seen a handful of times. The chain uses TRBV20-1 and TRBJ1-5; 7 nucleotides align to TRBD1. The germline V gene encodes CDR1 DFQATT and CDR2 SNEGSKA (reference sequence). The CDR3 has 15 residues. J lost 0 bases, V lost 6 bases, and 8 bases had no gene match. CDR3 nucleotide sequence: TGCAGTGCAAGGGACAGAAAGTATAGCAATCAGCCCCAGCATTTT. It yields the protein CSARDRKYSNQPQHF.

This clonotype was counted ten times or more. The genes are TRBV15 and TRBJ1-5, with TRBD1 as a possible D gene (5 bases). V lost 0 bases to trimming and J lost 6 bases, with 15 bases between them. This CDR3 has 16 amino acids. The germline gives CDR1 LNHNV, CDR2 YYDKDF (reference sequence). The CDR3 sequence: CATSREAVQGAQPQHF. The CDR3 nucleotides are TGTGCCACCAGCAGAGAAGCGGTGCAGGGCGCTCAGCCCCAGCATTTT. Based on the CDR3 plus reference TRBV15 and TRBJ1-5, the full variable domain is DAMVIQNPRYQVTQFGKPVTLSCSQTLNHNVMYWYQQKSSQAPKLLFHYYDKDFNNEADTPDNFQSRRPNTSFCFLDIRSPGLGDTAMYLCATSREAVQGAQPQHFGDGTRLSIL.

This clonotype was counted at least ten times. V and J are TRBV5-1 and TRBJ2-2, with D unresolved. Trimming took 5 bases from V and 2 from J, leaving 10 bases between them. Per germline, CDR1 SGHRS and CDR2 YFSETQ. The CDR3 has 14 amino acids. DNA of the CDR3: TGCGCCAGCAGTAAAGAGAAAAACACCGGGGAGCTGTTTTTT. This encodes CASSKEKNTGELFF.

This clonotype was picked up many times. V is TRBV6-5 and J is TRBJ1-1, with unresolved D. Germline assignment: CDR1 MNHEY and CDR2 SVGAGI. Trimming pared 4 bases from V and 1 base from J, leaving 10 bases between. The CDR3 is 14 residues long. This CDR3 is CASSSLLGNTEAFF. The CDR3 DNA reads as TGTGCCAGCAGTTCCCTCCTGGGGAACACTGAAGCTTTCTTT.

This clonotype was seen a handful of times. Possible read error: a much larger clone is one base away. V and J are TRBV30 and TRBJ1-3, with 10 bases matching TRBD1. Germline V gene lookup returns CDR1 GTSNPN and CDR2 SVGIG (reference sequence). The V segment lost 8 bases and the J segment 5 bases; nucleotides outside the gene matches: 6. The CDR3 runs to 13 residues. The CDR3, as DNA: TGTGCCCGGACGACAGGGGGCCGAAACACCATATATTTT. Translation: CARTTGGRNTIYF.